This T cell receptor (beta chain) was captured in a study of T cell responses to AZD1222 COVID-19 vaccine. Study information: Pooled samples include second doses given at about 4 or 12 weeks.

Here immunoSEQ multiplex PCR was the method, and the copy in TCRdb shows in-frame clones only, minus some. Of fewer than 150,000 clones in the sample, approximately 90% are singletons; the top ten hold 1.9%. Study-wide findings and caveats: Close to half of all spike-specific TCRs reportedly target regions of the variants that are unmutated. The span of vaccine-associated CD4 TCRs extended across spike, with dominance at 160-218 and 743-854.

This clone has more than one count but fewer than ten. The antigen is unknown. Trimming took 3 bases from V and 1 from J, leaving 16 bases between them. The V gene's germline CDR1 is SEHNR and CDR2 FQNEAQ (reference sequence). The CDR3 sequence is 17 residues long. The sample in question was peripheral blood, obtained on day 0 of AZD1222 vaccination. This receptor was identified in an adult in good health. This chain connects TRBV7-9 to TRBJ2-1; TRBD1 is a possible D gene (6 bases). The CDR3 is CASSLAGAHWSYNEQFF. The CDR3 bases are TGTGCCAGCAGCTTGGCAGGGGCCCATTGGTCCTACAATGAGCAGTTCTTC. The entire variable domain, with the rest obtained from reference TRBV7-9 and TRBJ2-1, is as follows: DTGVSQNPRHKITKRGQNVTFRCDPISEHNRLYWYRQTLGQGPEFLTYFQNEAQLEKSRLLSDRFSAERPKGSFSTLEIQRTEQGDSAMYLCASSLAGAHWSYNEQFFGPGTRLTVL.